This passage covers 6 T cell receptor beta chains from one sample sequenced in a study of blood T cell repertoires in COVID-19. Assay: immunoSEQ multiplex PCR; the TCRdb copy retains only in-frame clones and omits some. The sample carries roughly 200,000 clones, around nine tenths recorded once. Input material: peripheral blood. These receptors originate from a man between 18 and 29 years old with active or convalescent COVID-19.

A single count supports this clone. V is TRBV6-2 or TRBV6-3 and J is TRBJ2-7, with TRBD2 identical over 10 bases. Germline trimming cut 0 bases from V and 6 bases from J; bases unmatched to any gene: 5. The CDR3 is made up of 15 amino acids. Per germline, CDR1 MNHEY and CDR2 SVGEGT. The DNA of the CDR3 is TGTGCCAGCAGTTACTCGACACTAGCGGGACGCGAGCAGTACTTC. Residues: CASSYSTLAGREQYF.

The rearrangement links TRBV2 to TRBJ1-6; TRBD1 matches at 7 bases. This CDR3 contains 13 residues. The junction had 2 bases not matched to a gene; V was cut back by 7 bases and J by 5 bases. Germline CDR1 and CDR2: SNHLY and FYNNEI. The CDR3 protein is CASKDRNNSPLHF. As DNA, the CDR3 is TGTGCCAGCAAGGACAGGAATAATTCACCCCTCCACTTT. The whole variable domain, remainder taken from reference TRBV2 and TRBJ1-6, is EPEVTQTPSHQVTQMGQEVILRCVPISNHLYFYWYRQILGQKVEFLVSFYNNEISEKSEIFDDQFSVERPDGSNFTLKIRSTKLEDSAMYFCASKDRNNSPLHFGNGTRLTVT.

The rearrangement links TRBV4-1 to TRBJ2-7; D may be TRBD1 (5 bases). V was trimmed by 5 bases and J by 2 bases, leaving 13 bases between them. Germline V CDR1 and CDR2: MGHRA, YSYEKL. The CDR3 extends over 14 amino acids. The CDR3 DNA sequence: TGCGCCAGCAGCTCTAGGACACAAGCCTACGAGCAGTACTTC. Translating it yields CASSSRTQAYEQYF.

This clone was seen only once. The CDR3, as DNA: TGTGCCAGCAGCTTAAGGGGGGGGGAGGGCCGGGATGAGCAGTTCTTC. Residues: CASSLRGGEGRDEQFF. V and J are TRBV7-3 and TRBJ2-1; 7 bases are shared with TRBD2. The V segment lost 1 base and the J segment 8 bases; nucleotides outside the gene matches: 11. Germline CDR1 and CDR2: SGHTA and FQGTGA. This CDR3 is 16 amino acids long.

V usage is TRBV10-3 and J usage is TRBJ1-2, with TRBD1 matching 10 bases. The V and J ends lost 2 bases and 0 bases, in that order; junction bases with no gene match: 3. The CDR3 sequence is 16 residues long. Germline lookup yields CDR1 ENHRY and CDR2 SYGVKD. CDR3 region: CAISEGTGVTNYGYTF. The CDR3 region has the DNA TGTGCCATCAGTGAGGGGACAGGGGTAACTAACTATGGCTACACCTTC.

The rearrangement joins TRBV19 to TRBJ2-5, with a weak D call TRBD2 (6 bases). V lost 5 bases and J lost 5, with 12 bases in between. CDR1 and CDR2 (germline): LNHDA, SQIVND (reference sequence). CDR3 length: 13 amino acids. The CDR3 reads CASSRDRGETQYF. The CDR3 nucleotides are TGTGCCAGTAGTCGTGACCGGGGGGAGACCCAGTACTTC.